This T cell receptor (beta chain) stems from a study of T cells in Graves' hyperthyroidism and ophthalmopathy. Study overall: It was at initial diagnosis, before any treatment, that peripheral blood was collected.

The CDR3 loop spans 13 amino acids. Germline V CDR1 and CDR2: ENHRY, SYGVKD. Trimming took 10 bases from V and 7 from J, leaving 14 bases between them. Findings of the study overall: Most expanded thyroid clonotypes above 0.001 recurred in blood. For ophthalmopathy, model prediction preceded onset by a median around 7 months.

Researchers took RNA transcripts and amplified the TCR beta CDR3 regions from them. Using the HTBI primer set, a first-round RT-PCR was run on the TCR CDR3. In TCRdb, the multiplex PCR reads were re-called with MiXCR into one record per CDR3 protein. The data contain roughly 700,000 distinct CDR3 sequences, over 35% of them singletons. The sample holds many counts of this clonotype. Its antigen is not known. This receptor was taken from a woman aged 40 to 50 with Graves' hyperthyroidism. Sequencing was done on a sample of blood. The chain recombines TRBV10-3 with TRBJ1-6; no definite D call. Here the CDR3 DNA reads TGTGCCACGAGGACGGAGACAAATTCACCCCTCCACTTT. Translated, it gives CATRTETNSPLHF.